This T cell receptor (beta chain) came from a study of blood T cell repertoires in COVID-19. The CDR3 contains 19 residues. CDR1 is SGHTA and CDR2 is FQGTGA in the germline V gene. V lost 0 bases and J lost 5; bases outside the gene matches: 15. The table came from immunoSEQ multiplex PCR; TCRdb's copy has only in-frame clones and leaves some out. The table records some 240,000 clones, over 80% of them present only once. Living in under 30 US areas, the participants were between about 18 and 100 years of age. Sequenced sample: PBMCs or T cells enriched from blood (not recorded which). The rearrangement links TRBV7-3 to TRBJ2-1; 8 nucleotides agree with TRBD2. The receptor comes from a woman between 35 and 50 years old who had been exposed to COVID-19. The CDR3: CASSLTRSYERGMNNEQFF. The CDR3 coding sequence is TGTGCCAGCAGCTTAACAAGGAGTTACGAGCGGGGGATGAACAATGAGCAGTTCTTC.